The count of the clone carrying this T cell receptor (beta chain) is one. The antigen is not known. The junction differs from germline at one of its ends, possibly a read error. Other DNA sequences from this sample encode an identical CDR3 as well. Both 60 Vbeta primers and 13 Jbeta primers went into the PCR. Assay used: immunoSEQ multiplex PCR; TCRdb lists only in-frame clones, some missing. Of about 170,000 clones in the sample, around four fifths were seen once. This CDR3 region has 15 residues. The germline CDR1 and CDR2 sequences are SNHLY and FYNNEI. This entry belongs to a study of cytomegalovirus exposure and HLA in healthy donors. Whole-study results and caveats: An analysis that was carried out later associated about 17,000 TCR beta sequences with HLA alleles at 0.05 false discovery rate.

This chain links TRBV2 with TRBJ2-3; 8 bases agree with TRBD2. Source material: PBMCs. This receptor was identified in a female donor in good health and CMV-seronegative. The DNA for the CDR3 is TGCGCCAGCAAGCCCGGGACTAGTAGCACAGATACGCAGTATTTT. As protein: CASKPGTSSTDTQYF. The full variable domain, its missing parts supplied by reference TRBV2 and TRBJ2-3, is EPEVTQTPSHQVTQMGQEVILRCVPISNHLYFYWYRQILGQKVEFLVSFYNNEISEKSEIFDDQFSVERPDGSNFTLKIRSTKLEDSAMYFCASKPGTSSTDTQYFGPGTRLTVL.